This T cell receptor beta chain stems from a study of metastatic and nonmetastatic thyroid tumors. This CDR3 has 12 amino acids. Trimming cost V 1 base and J 13 bases, with 11 bases left between them. Per germline, CDR1 GTSNPN and CDR2 SVGIG (reference sequence). TCRdb re-analyzed the PCR reads through MiXCR. This sample has approximately 38,000 clones, with around a third found just once. All patients were treatment-naive before thyroid surgery. The clonotype was recovered from a female donor with papillary thyroid cancer or a benign thyroid nodule (not recorded which). Some clones in this sample may be carry-over from other donors' samples. J is TRBJ1-6 and V is TRBV30, with D hard to call. Sequenced sample: tumor tissue. The CDR3 reads CAWSGPVGPLHF. Here the CDR3 DNA reads TGTGCCTGGAGTGGGCCGGTGGGTCCCCTCCACTTT.